This TCR beta chain came from a study of graft-versus-host responses after intestinal transplantation. The V and J ends lost 2 bases and 4 bases, in that order; junction bases with no gene match: 2. The CDR3 consists of 15 residues. Germline CDR1 reads ENHRY; CDR2 reads SYGVKD. Sequenced by immunoSEQ multiplex PCR; TCRdb stores in-frame clones only, minus some. The sample has tens of thousands of clones; roughly 90% are singletons. This clone was counted once. Its antigen is not known. Overall study results and limits: Early HvG declines after transplant were associated with peak circulating GvH clone levels.

J is TRBJ1-6 and V is TRBV10-3, with 7 bases matching TRBD1. This clonotype was obtained from a human donor who was the organ donor for an intestinal transplant. The starting material was unstimulated CD8+ T cells sorted from spleen or lymph node cells, obtained before transplant. In nucleotides, the CDR3 is TGTGCCATCAGTGAGGACAGGGTGTATAATTCACCCCTCCACTTT. This translates into CAISEDRVYNSPLHF.